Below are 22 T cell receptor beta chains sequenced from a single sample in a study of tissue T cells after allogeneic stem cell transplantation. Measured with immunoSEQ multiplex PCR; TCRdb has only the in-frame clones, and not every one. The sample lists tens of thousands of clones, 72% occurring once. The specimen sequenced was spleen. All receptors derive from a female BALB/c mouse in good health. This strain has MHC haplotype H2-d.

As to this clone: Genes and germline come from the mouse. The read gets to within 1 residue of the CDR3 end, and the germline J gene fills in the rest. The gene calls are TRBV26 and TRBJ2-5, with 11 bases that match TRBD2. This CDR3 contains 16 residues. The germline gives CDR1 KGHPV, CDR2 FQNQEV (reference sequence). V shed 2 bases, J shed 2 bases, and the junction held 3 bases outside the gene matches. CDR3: CASSLNWGGLQDTQYF. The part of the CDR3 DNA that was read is TGTGCCAGCAGTCTGAACTGGGGGGGCCTCCAAGACACCCAGTAC.

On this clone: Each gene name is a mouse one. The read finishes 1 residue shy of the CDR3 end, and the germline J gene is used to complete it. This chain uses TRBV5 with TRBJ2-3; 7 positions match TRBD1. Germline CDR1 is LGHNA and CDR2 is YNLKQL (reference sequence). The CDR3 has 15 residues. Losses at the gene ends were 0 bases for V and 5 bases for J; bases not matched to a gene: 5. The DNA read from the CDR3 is TGTGCCAGCAGCCAAGATACAGGGGCCTTAGAAACGCTGTAT. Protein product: CASSQDTGALETLY. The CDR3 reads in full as CASSQDTGALETLYF.

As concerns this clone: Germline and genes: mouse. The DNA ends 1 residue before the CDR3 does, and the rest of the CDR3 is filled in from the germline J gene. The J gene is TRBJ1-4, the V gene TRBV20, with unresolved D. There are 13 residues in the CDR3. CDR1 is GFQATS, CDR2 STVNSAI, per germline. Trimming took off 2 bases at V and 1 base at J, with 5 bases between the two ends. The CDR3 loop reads CGARQSSNERLFF. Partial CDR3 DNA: TGTGGTGCTAGGCAGTCTTCCAACGAAAGATTATTT.

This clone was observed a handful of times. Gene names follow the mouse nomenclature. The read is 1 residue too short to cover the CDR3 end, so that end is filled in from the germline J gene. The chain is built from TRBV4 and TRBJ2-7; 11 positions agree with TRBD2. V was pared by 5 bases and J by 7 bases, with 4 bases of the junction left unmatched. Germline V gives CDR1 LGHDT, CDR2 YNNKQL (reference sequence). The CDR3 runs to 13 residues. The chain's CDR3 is CASSADWGGEQYF. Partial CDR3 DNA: TGTGCCAGCAGCGCCGACTGGGGGGGAGAACAGTAC.

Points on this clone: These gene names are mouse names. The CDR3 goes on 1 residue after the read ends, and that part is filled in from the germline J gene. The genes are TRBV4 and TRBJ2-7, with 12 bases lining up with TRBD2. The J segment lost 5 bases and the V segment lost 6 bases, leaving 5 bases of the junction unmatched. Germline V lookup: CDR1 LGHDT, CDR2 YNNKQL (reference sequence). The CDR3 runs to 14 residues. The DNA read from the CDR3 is TGTGCCAGCAGTCGACTGGGGGGGCGCGATGAACAGTAC. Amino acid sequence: CASSRLGGRDEQY. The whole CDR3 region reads CASSRLGGRDEQYF.

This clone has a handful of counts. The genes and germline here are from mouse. The CDR3: CASSDAGISNERLFF. Incomplete CDR3 DNA: TGTGCCAGCAGTGATGCGGGAATTTCCAACGAAAGATTATTT. The J gene is TRBJ1-4, the V gene TRBV13-1, with D unclear. The read ends 1 residue shy of where the CDR3 ends; the end is completed using the germline J gene. Trimming stripped 0 bases from V and 0 bases from J, with 6 bases between. The CDR3 contains 15 residues. Germline V CDR1 and CDR2: NSHNY, SYGAGN.

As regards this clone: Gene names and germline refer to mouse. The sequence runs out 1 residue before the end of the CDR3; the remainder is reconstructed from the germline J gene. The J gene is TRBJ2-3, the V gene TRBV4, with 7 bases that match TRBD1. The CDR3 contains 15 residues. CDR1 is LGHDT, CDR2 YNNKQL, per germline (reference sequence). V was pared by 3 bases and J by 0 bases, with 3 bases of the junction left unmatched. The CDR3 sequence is CASSYDRESAETLYF. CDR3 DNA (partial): TGTGCCAGCAGCTACGACAGGGAAAGTGCAGAAACGCTGTAT.

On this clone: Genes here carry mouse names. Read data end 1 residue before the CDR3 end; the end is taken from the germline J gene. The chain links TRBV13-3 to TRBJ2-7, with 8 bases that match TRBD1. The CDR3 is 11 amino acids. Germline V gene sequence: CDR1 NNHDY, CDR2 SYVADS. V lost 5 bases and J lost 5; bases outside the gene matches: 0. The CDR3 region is CASRTGDEQYF. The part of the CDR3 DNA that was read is TGTGCCAGCAGGACAGGGGATGAACAGTAC.

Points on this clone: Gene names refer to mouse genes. CDR3: CASGVGTDQNTLYF. The CDR3 DNA, read in part, is TGTGCCAGCGGTGTCGGGACAGATCAAAACACCTTGTAC. The rearrangement uses TRBV13-2 and TRBJ2-4, with 7 bases matching TRBD1. The read ends 1 residue early relative to the CDR3; the germline J gene fills the gap. The germline gives CDR1 NNHNN, CDR2 SYGAGS (reference sequence). J was trimmed by 2 bases and V by 3 bases; bases with no gene match: 3. The CDR3 contains 14 residues.

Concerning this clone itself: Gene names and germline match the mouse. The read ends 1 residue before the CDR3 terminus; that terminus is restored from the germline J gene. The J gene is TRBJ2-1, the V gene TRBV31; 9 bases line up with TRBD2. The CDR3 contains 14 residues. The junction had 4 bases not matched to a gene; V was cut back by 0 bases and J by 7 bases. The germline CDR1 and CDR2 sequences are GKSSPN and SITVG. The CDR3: CAWSLGGARAEQFF. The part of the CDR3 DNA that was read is TGTGCCTGGAGTCTTGGGGGGGCGCGGGCTGAGCAGTTC.

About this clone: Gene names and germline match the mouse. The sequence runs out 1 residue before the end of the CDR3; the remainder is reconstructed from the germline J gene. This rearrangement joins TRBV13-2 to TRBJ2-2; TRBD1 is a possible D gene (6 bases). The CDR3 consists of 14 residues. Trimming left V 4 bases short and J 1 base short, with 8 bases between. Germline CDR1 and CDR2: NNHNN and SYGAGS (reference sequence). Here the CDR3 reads CASGTGINTGQLYF. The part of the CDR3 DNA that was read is TGTGCCAGCGGTACAGGGATAAACACCGGGCAGCTCTAC.

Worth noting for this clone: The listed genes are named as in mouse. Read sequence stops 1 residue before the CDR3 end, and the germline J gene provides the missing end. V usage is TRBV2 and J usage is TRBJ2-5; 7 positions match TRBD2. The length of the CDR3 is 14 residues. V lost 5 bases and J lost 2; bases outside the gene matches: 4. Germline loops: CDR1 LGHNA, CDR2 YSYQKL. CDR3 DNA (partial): TGTGCCAGCAGCACACTGGGGTCCCAAGACACCCAGTAC. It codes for CASSTLGSQDTQY. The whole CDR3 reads CASSTLGSQDTQYF.

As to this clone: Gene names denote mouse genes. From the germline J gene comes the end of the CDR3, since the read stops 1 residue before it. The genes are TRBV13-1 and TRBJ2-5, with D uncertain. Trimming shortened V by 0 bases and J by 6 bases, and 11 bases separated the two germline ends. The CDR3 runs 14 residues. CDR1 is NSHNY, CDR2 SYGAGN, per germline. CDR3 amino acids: CASSDADGEDTQYF. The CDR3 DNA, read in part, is TGTGCCAGCAGTGATGCAGACGGGGAGGACACCCAGTAC.

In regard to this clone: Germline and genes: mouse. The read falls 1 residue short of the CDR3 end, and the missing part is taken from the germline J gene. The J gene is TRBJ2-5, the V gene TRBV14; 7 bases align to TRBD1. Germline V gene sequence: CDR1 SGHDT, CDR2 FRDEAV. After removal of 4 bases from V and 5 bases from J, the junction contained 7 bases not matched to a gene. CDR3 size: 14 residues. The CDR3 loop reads CASSPGAGGDTQYF. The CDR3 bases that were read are TGTGCCAGCAGTCCCGGGGCAGGGGGAGACACCCAGTAC.

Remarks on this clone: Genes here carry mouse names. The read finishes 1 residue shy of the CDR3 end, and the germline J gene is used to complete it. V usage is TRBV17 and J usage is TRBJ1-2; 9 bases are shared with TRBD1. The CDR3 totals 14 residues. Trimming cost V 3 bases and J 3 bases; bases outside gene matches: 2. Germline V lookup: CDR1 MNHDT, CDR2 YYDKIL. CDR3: CASSRWDRDSDYTF. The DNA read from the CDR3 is TGTGCTAGCAGTAGGTGGGACAGGGACTCCGACTACACC.

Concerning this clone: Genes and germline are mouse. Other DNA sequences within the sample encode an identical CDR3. The CDR3 protein is CASSDRSSQNTLYF. The CDR3 bases that were read are TGTGCCAGCAGTGACCGGAGTAGTCAAAACACCTTGTAC. V gene TRBV13-1 combines with J gene TRBJ2-4; no clear D gene. The read ends 1 residue before the CDR3 terminus; that terminus is restored from the germline J gene. Trimming left V 2 bases short and J 0 bases short, with 7 bases between. Germline loops: CDR1 NSHNY, CDR2 SYGAGN. CDR3 length: 14 residues.

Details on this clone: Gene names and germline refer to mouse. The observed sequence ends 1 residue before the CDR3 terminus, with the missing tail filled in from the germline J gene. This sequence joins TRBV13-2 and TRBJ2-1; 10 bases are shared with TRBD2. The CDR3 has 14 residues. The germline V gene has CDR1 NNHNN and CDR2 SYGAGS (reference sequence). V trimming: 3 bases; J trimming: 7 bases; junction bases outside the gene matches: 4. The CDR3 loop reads CASGAGGAGAEQFF. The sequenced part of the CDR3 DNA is TGTGCCAGCGGTGCTGGGGGGGCGGGAGCTGAGCAGTTC.

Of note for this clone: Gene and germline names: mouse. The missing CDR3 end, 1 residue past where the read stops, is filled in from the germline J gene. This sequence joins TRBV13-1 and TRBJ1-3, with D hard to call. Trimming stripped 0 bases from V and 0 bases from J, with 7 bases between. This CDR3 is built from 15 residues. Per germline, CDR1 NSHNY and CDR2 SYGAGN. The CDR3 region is CASSDAVISGNTLYF. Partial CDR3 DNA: TGTGCCAGCAGTGATGCAGTGATTTCTGGAAATACGCTCTAT.

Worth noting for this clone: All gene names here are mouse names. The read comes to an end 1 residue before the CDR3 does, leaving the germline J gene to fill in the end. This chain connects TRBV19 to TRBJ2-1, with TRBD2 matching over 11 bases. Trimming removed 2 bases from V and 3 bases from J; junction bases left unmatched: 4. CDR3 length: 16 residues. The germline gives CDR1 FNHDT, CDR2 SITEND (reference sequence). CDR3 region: CASSIILGGRYAEQFF. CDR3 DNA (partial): TGTGCCAGCAGTATCATACTGGGGGGGCGCTATGCTGAGCAGTTC. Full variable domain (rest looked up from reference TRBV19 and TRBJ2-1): GGIITQTPKFLIGQEGQKLTLKCQQNFNHDTMYWYRQDSGKGLRLIYYSITENDLQKGDLSEGYDASREKKSSFSLTVTSAQKNEMAVFLCASSIILGGRYAEQFFGPGTRLTVL.

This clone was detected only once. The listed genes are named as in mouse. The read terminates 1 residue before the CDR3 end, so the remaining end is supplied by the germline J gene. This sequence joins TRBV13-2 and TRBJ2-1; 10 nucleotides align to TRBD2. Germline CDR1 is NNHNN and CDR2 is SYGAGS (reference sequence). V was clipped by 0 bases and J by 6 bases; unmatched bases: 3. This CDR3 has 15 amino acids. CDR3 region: CASGDADWGIAEQFF. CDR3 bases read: TGTGCCAGCGGTGATGCGGACTGGGGGATTGCTGAGCAGTTC.

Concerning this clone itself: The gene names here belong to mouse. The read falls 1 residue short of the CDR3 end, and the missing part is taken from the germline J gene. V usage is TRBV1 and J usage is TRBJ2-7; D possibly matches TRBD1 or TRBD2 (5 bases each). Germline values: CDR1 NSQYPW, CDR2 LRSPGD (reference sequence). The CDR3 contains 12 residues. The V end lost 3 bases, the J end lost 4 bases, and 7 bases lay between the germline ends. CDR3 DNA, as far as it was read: TGCACCTGCAGTGCGGGGGTATATGAACAGTAC. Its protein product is CTCSAGVYEQY. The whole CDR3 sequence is CTCSAGVYEQYF.

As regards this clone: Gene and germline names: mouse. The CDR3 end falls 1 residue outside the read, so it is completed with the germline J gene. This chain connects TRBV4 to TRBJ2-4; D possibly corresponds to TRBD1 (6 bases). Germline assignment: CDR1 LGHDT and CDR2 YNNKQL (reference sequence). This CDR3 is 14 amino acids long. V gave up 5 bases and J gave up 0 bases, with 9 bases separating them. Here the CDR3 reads CASSPTGSQNTLYF. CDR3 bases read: TGTGCCAGCAGCCCTACAGGGAGTCAAAACACCTTGTAC.